Below are 24 T cell receptor beta chains sequenced from a single sample in a study of glioma-infiltrating T cells. Using RNA template, CDR3s of TCR alpha and beta were amplified with iRepertoire arm-PCR. TCRdb reprocessed the multiplex PCR reads with MiXCR, giving one entry per CDR3 protein. The data show some 99,000 distinct CDR3 sequences, approximately 26% seen once. Sequencing used glioma tissue, nonneoplastic brain tissue, or PBMCs (not recorded which). The receptors shown here come from a human donor with low-grade glioma or glioblastoma, undergoing nonglioma brain surgery, or in good health (not recorded which).

This clonotype was seen repeatedly, ten times or more. The chain has TRBV2 and TRBJ1-2, with a tentative D call TRBD1 (6 bases). CDR1 is SNHLY, CDR2 FYNNEI, per germline. V lost 5 bases and J 8 bases, leaving 9 bases between the germline ends. The CDR3 is made up of 11 amino acids. In nucleotides, the CDR3 is TGTGCCAGCAGTTACAGGGAGGGCTACACCTTC. Protein: CASSYREGYTF.

Regarding this clonotype: A much larger clone lies one base from this, so it may be a read error. This sequence joins TRBV12-3 or TRBV12-4 and TRBJ2-7, with TRBD2 as a possible D gene (6 bases). The CDR3 is made up of 15 amino acids. The CDR3: CANSVGLDVVYEQYF. The CDR3 DNA sequence: TGTGCCAACAGTGTGGGACTTGACGTTGTATACGAGCAGTACTTC.

V is TRBV11-2 and J is TRBJ2-7; the D gene could be TRBD1 or TRBD2 (5 bases each). Trimming stripped 5 bases from V and 0 bases from J, with 20 bases between. Germline CDR1 reads SGHAT; CDR2 reads FQNNGV. The CDR3 covers 17 residues. CDR3 in amino acids: CASSGRGFYRSSYEQYF. The CDR3 DNA reads as TGTGCCAGCAGCGGACGAGGGTTTTACAGGAGCTCCTACGAGCAGTACTTC.

As regards this clonotype: A read error may explain this, as a much larger clone is one base away. The V gene is TRBV11-3, the J gene TRBJ1-3, with 7 bases aligning to TRBD1. Per germline, CDR1 SGHNT and CDR2 YENEEA. With V trimmed by 6 bases and J by 0 bases, 8 bases remained unmatched. CDR3 size: 16 residues. The CDR3 coding sequence is TGTGCCAGCAGTCCGGGACAGAAGTACTCTGGAAACACCATATATTTT. Translating it yields CASSPGQKYSGNTIYF.

There are many counts of this clonotype. J is TRBJ1-6 and V is TRBV4-2, with D uncertain. CDR1 and CDR2 (germline): LGHNA, YNFKEQ. V gave up 4 bases and J gave up 0 bases, with 13 bases separating them. The CDR3 length is 17 residues. CDR3 coding DNA: TGTGCCAGCAGCCCTTCACAGCGCAGCTCCTATAATTCACCCCTCCACTTT. Amino acids: CASSPSQRSSYNSPLHF.

Note on this clonotype: An end of the junction differs from the germline gene, which may be a read error. The genes are TRBV20-1 and TRBJ2-7; the match to TRBD1 covers 9 bases. CDR1 is DFQATT, CDR2 SNEGSKA, per germline (reference sequence). This CDR3 spans 13 amino acids. CDR3 nucleotide sequence: TGCAGCGTTGCGGGGACAGGGTACTACAAGCAGTACTTC. Translated: CSVAGTGYYKQYF.

Many counts were recorded for this clonotype. This rearrangement joins TRBV12-3 or TRBV12-4 to TRBJ1-5, with D perhaps matching TRBD1 (5 bases). The CDR3 has 13 residues. The V gene lost 6 bases and the J gene lost 7 bases, with 13 bases spanning the gap. The CDR3 DNA sequence: TGTGCCAGCAGCCTCAGAGGGGACCAGCCCCAGCATTTT. This encodes CASSLRGDQPQHF.

This clonotype was counted many times. V usage is TRBV20-1 and J usage is TRBJ2-3; a possible D gene is TRBD2 (6 bases). Germline lookup yields CDR1 DFQATT and CDR2 SNEGSKA (reference sequence). The CDR3 sequence is 16 residues long. The V end was cut by 6 bases, the J end by 0 bases, with 19 bases between. CDR3 nucleotide sequence: TGCAGTGCCATCCCGGGACGCGGGGCGAGCACAGATACGCAGTATTTT. This encodes CSAIPGRGASTDTQYF.

This clonotype came up many times. The gene calls are TRBV6-2 or TRBV6-3 and TRBJ2-1, with D possibly matching TRBD1 (6 bases). The CDR3 is made up of 16 amino acids. The germline CDR1 and CDR2 sequences are MNHEY and SVGEGT. The ends were cut back, 6 bases at V and 5 bases at J, with 20 bases in the middle. In DNA, the CDR3 is TGTGCCAGCAGCCAGCAAACAGGGCTCTCGGACAATGAGCAGTTCTTC. It translates to CASSQQTGLSDNEQFF.

This clonotype has just a few counts. The rearrangement links TRBV12-3 or TRBV12-4 to TRBJ2-3; weak D call: TRBD2 (5 bases). This CDR3 comprises 13 residues. Deletions cut 6 bases from V and 4 bases from J, with 11 bases between. The CDR3 DNA is TGTGCCAGCAGACTAGGGATCCCAGATACGCAGTATTTT. It encodes CASRLGIPDTQYF.

This clonotype was picked up many times. The V gene is TRBV29-1, the J gene TRBJ2-1; D remains ambiguous. CDR1 is SQVTM, CDR2 ANQGSEA, per germline. V lost 1 base and J lost 14, with 12 bases in between. The CDR3 contains 11 residues. The CDR3 is CSVEGQSREFF. CDR3 DNA: TGCAGCGTTGAAGGACAATCTCGGGAGTTCTTC.

This clonotype was seen repeatedly, ten times or more. The chain combines TRBV5-1 with TRBJ2-7; unclear D gene. V shed 1 base and J shed 0 bases, with 8 bases lying between them. Germline values: CDR1 SGHRS, CDR2 YFSETQ. This CDR3 contains 14 residues. CDR3 protein: CASSLKQDSYEQYF. In DNA, the CDR3 is TGCGCCAGCAGCTTGAAGCAGGACTCCTACGAGCAGTACTTC.

This clonotype occurred many times. The rearrangement links TRBV6-2 or TRBV6-3 to TRBJ2-7; 9 bases line up with TRBD2. Trimming removed 5 bases from V and 3 bases from J; junction bases left unmatched: 11. Germline V CDR1 and CDR2: MNHEY, SVGEGT. The CDR3 consists of 16 residues. CDR3 coding DNA: TGTGCCAGCAGTCCCCGGCTAGCGGGAAAGTACTACGAGCAGTACTTC. Its translation: CASSPRLAGKYYEQYF.

As for this clonotype: One base away lies a much larger clone, so this may be a sequencing read error. The chain combines TRBV7-9 with TRBJ2-7; D possibly uses TRBD1 or TRBD2 (6 bases each). The germline CDR1 and CDR2 sequences are SEHNR and FQNEAQ (reference sequence). The CDR3 sequence is 15 residues long. Between the trimmed V and J ends, which lost 5 bases and 6 bases, there was a span of 20 bases. The CDR3 nucleotides read TGTGCCAGCAGCGCGGTGGGGGGCTACGCTAGCGAGCAGTACTTC. Translating it yields CASSAVGGYASEQYF.

The chain links TRBV2 to TRBJ2-1; D ambiguous. The V end was cut by 5 bases, the J end by 0 bases, with 11 bases between. From germline, CDR1 is SNHLY and CDR2 FYNNEI. The CDR3 is 15 residues long. This CDR3 is CASSNGVLSYNEQFF. Here the CDR3 DNA reads TGTGCCAGCAGTAATGGTGTCCTCTCCTACAATGAGCAGTTCTTC.

With respect to this clonotype: It is unclear where the CDR3 begins or ends on the DNA, so no DNA is shown, and the CDR3 is as TCRdb lists it. The chain uses TRBV7-2 and TRBJ2-7; the table assigns TRBD2, which was not confirmed against the DNA. The CDR3 numbers 18 amino acids, ends counted. Germline assignment: CDR1 SGHTA and CDR2 FQGNSA. This CDR3 reads CASSIYLCSVSVAGEQYF.

On this clonotype: A much larger clone differs by one base, so this may be a read error. The chain joins TRBV5-1 to TRBJ1-1, with a tentative D call TRBD1 (5 bases). The CDR3 totals 15 residues. CDR1 and CDR2 (germline): SGHRS, YFSETQ. V lost 4 bases and J lost 1, with 14 bases in between. CDR3 sequence reads: CASSRAHGANTEAFF. As DNA, the CDR3 is TGCGCCAGCAGCCGGGCCCACGGGGCGAACACTGAAGCTTTCTTT. Combining the CDR3 with reference TRBV5-1 and TRBJ1-1 gives the whole variable domain KAGVTQTPRYLIKTRGQQVTLSCSPISGHRSVSWYQQTPGQGLQFLFEYFSETQRNKGNFPGRFSGRQFSNSRSEMNVSTLELGDSALYLCASSRAHGANTEAFFGQGTRLTVV.

This clonotype was detected only a few times. This chain connects TRBV11-3 to TRBJ2-7; D possibly corresponds to TRBD1 (8 bases). Germline V lookup: CDR1 SGHNT, CDR2 YENEEA. V was clipped by 5 bases and J by 0 bases, with 23 bases between them. This CDR3 has 18 residues. DNA of the CDR3: TGTGCCAGCAGCCCTAGCGGACAGGGTCCGCTTCTCTCCTACGAGCAGTACTTC. Its protein is CASSPSGQGPLLSYEQYF.

The sample holds many counts of this clonotype. J is TRBJ2-3 and V is TRBV6-1; 10 nucleotides line up with TRBD2. Unmatched junction bases numbered 9, after V lost 6 bases and J lost 0 bases. CDR1 is MNHNS and CDR2 is SASEGT in the germline V gene. The CDR3 is made up of 17 amino acids. The CDR3 reads CASSLGSGGPSTDTQYF. DNA for the CDR3: TGTGCCAGCAGCCTTGGTAGCGGGGGGCCTAGCACAGATACGCAGTATTTT.

This clonotype was counted at least ten times. The V gene is TRBV20-1, the J gene TRBJ2-7, with D unclear. This CDR3 comprises 14 residues. Trimming cost V 3 bases and J 1 base, with 13 bases left between them. Germline values: CDR1 DFQATT, CDR2 SNEGSKA (reference sequence). CDR3: CSASGVYPSYEQYF. DNA of the CDR3: TGCAGTGCTAGTGGGGTTTACCCGTCCTACGAGCAGTACTTC.

The gene calls are TRBV19 and TRBJ1-2, with 7 bases that match TRBD1. Germline values: CDR1 LNHDA, CDR2 SQIVND (reference sequence). This CDR3 has 16 amino acids. With 9 bases clipped from V and 3 bases from J, the junction kept 16 bases outside the gene matches. CDR3 protein: CASFPQGRGAYYGYTF. CDR3 nucleotides: TGTGCCAGCTTCCCACAGGGGAGGGGAGCTTACTATGGCTACACCTTC.

As regards this clonotype: This may come from a read error, since a much larger clone is one base off. The chain has TRBV7-2 and TRBJ1-2; the match to TRBD1 covers 7 bases. This CDR3 comprises 14 residues. In germline, CDR1 is SGHTA, CDR2 FQGNSA. The DNA of the CDR3 is TGTGCCAGCAGCCAAGGGACAGAGGACTATGGCTACAACTTC. Translation gives CASSQGTEDYGYNF. The variable domain in full, with the rest retrieved from reference TRBV7-2 and TRBJ1-2, is GAGVSQSPSNKVTEKGKDVELRCDPISGHTALYWYRQSLGQGLEFLIYFQGNSAPDKSGLPSDRFSAERTGGSVSTLTIQRTQQEDSAVYLCASSQGTEDYGYNFGSGTRLTVV.

At least ten counts were recorded for this clonotype. The chain carries TRBV12-3 or TRBV12-4 and TRBJ2-5; D uncertain. With 3 bases removed from V and 4 bases from J, the gap between germline ends came to 15 bases. This CDR3 has 15 amino acids. CDR3 sequence reads: CASSFTPYSLETQYF. The CDR3 DNA reads as TGTGCCAGCAGTTTCACCCCTTACAGTCTAGAGACCCAGTACTTC.

The chain couples TRBV14 to TRBJ2-1; D might be TRBD1 or TRBD2, each matching 6 bases. V lost 2 bases to trimming and J lost 9 bases, with 23 bases between them. Germline CDR1 SGHDN, CDR2 FVKESK. The CDR3 is 17 residues long. CDR3 amino acids: CASSQHTLAGGGGEQFF. In DNA form, the CDR3 reads TGTGCCAGCAGCCAACATACTCTTGCGGGCGGAGGGGGTGAGCAGTTCTTC. Full variable domain (remainder filled in from reference TRBV14 and TRBJ2-1): EAGVTQFPSHSVIEKGQTVTLRCDPISGHDNLYWYRRVMGKEIKFLLHFVKESKQDESGMPNNRFLAERTGGTYSTLKVQPAELEDSGVYFCASSQHTLAGGGGEQFFGPGTRLTVL.